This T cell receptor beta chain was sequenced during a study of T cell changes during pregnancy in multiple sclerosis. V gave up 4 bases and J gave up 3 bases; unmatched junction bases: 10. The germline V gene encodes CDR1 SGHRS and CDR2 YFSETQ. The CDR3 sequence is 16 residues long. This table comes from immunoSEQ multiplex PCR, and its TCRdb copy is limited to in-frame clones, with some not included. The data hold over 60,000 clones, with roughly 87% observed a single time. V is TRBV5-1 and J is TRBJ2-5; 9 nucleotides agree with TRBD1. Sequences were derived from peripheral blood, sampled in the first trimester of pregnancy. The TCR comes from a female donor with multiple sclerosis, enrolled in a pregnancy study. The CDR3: CASSLRTGAAEETQYF. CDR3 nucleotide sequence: TGCGCCAGCAGCCTAAGGACAGGGGCCGCGGAAGAGACCCAGTACTTC.